These 26 T cell receptor beta chains were all obtained from the same sample, sequenced in a study of blood T cell repertoires in COVID-19. This table comes from immunoSEQ multiplex PCR, and its TCRdb copy is limited to in-frame clones, with some not included. This sample has roughly 100,000 clones, with roughly 82% found just once. The specimen sequenced was peripheral blood. Receptors were obtained from a man at least 80 years old with acute or convalescent COVID-19.

The chain has TRBV3-1 (or the pseudogene TRBV3-2) and TRBJ2-7; 9 bases map to TRBD1. V lost 10 bases and J lost 7; bases outside the gene matches: 11. Germline CDR1 and CDR2: LGHDT and YNNKEL (reference sequence). CDR3 size: 13 residues. CDR3 DNA: TGTGCCACCTCGGACAGGGGTCAATGGGAGCAGTACTTC. Translating gives CATSDRGQWEQYF.

The sample holds one count of this clone. The rearrangement uses TRBV6-5 and TRBJ1-4, with TRBD1 identical over 9 bases. The CDR3 covers 15 residues. Germline loops: CDR1 MNHEY, CDR2 SVGAGI. The V and J ends lost 0 bases and 7 bases, in that order; junction bases with no gene match: 3. CDR3 sequence (DNA): TGTGCCAGCAGTTACTCGGGACAGGGCGGTGAAAAACTGTTTTTT. Protein product: CASSYSGQGGEKLFF.

The rearrangement uses TRBV27 and TRBJ2-1, with TRBD2 matching 7 bases. Germline lookup yields CDR1 MNHEY and CDR2 SMNVEV (reference sequence). Trimming removed 4 bases from V and 6 bases from J; junction bases left unmatched: 15. This CDR3 region has 17 residues. The CDR3 DNA sequence: TGTGCCAGCAGTTCCCGGGGAGCGGGGTTCCGTAGCAATGAGCAGTTCTTC. As protein: CASSSRGAGFRSNEQFF.

For the CDR3, the DNA is TGTGCCAGCCTCCGACAGGGATGGACCACTGAAGCTTTCTTT. Amino acids: CASLRQGWTTEAFF. V gene TRBV28 combines with J gene TRBJ1-1; 7 bases line up with TRBD1. This CDR3 region has 14 residues. CDR1 is MDHEN and CDR2 is SYDVKM in the germline V gene. The J segment lost 4 bases and the V segment lost 8 bases, leaving 10 bases of the junction unmatched.

This chain connects TRBV5-1 to TRBJ2-7; 8 nucleotides line up with TRBD1. The germline CDR1 and CDR2 sequences are SGHRS and YFSETQ. The CDR3 length is 16 residues. After removal of 0 bases from V and 2 bases from J, the junction contained 7 bases not matched to a gene. Here the CDR3 reads CASSLAGTGPPYEQYF. The CDR3 DNA sequence: TGCGCCAGCAGCTTGGCGGGGACAGGCCCTCCCTACGAGCAGTACTTC.

This chain uses TRBV6-5 with TRBJ1-1; 7 positions agree with TRBD1. The junction had 6 bases not matched to a gene; V was cut back by 5 bases and J by 6 bases. The germline V gene has CDR1 MNHEY and CDR2 SVGAGI. There are 13 residues in the CDR3. Here the CDR3 DNA reads TGTGCCAGCAGTCGAAGGACAGGCGCTGAAGCTTTCTTT. This encodes CASSRRTGAEAFF.

The J gene is TRBJ1-6, the V gene TRBV3-1 (or the pseudogene TRBV3-2); 8 positions match TRBD1. V was pared by 1 base and J by 8 bases, with 10 bases of the junction left unmatched. The CDR3 has 17 amino acids. The germline CDR1 and CDR2 sequences are LGHDT and YNNKEL (reference sequence). CDR3 sequence: CASSQAWTGSLYSPLHF. The CDR3 nucleotides read TGTGCCAGCAGCCAAGCCTGGACAGGGTCCCTATATTCACCCCTCCACTTT.

The CDR3 DNA follows: TGTGCCAGCGCTACGGCGGGGGGGGAATCCTACGAGCAGTACTTC. Its translation is CASATAGGESYEQYF. This chain connects TRBV6-5 to TRBJ2-7; the match to TRBD2 covers 9 bases. V lost 8 bases to trimming and J lost 1 base; unmatched junction nucleotides: 9. CDR1 and CDR2 (germline): MNHEY, SVGAGI. The CDR3 covers 15 residues.

The genes are TRBV27 and TRBJ1-1; TRBD1 matches 8 bases. Germline-derived CDR1 and CDR2 are MNHEY and SMNVEV (reference sequence). The length of the CDR3 is 14 residues. Trimming at V came to 0 bases and at J to 7 bases, leaving 4 bases not matched to a gene. DNA for the CDR3: TGTGCCAGCAGTTTATCGCAGGGGGCGCGTGAAGCTTTCTTT. Its protein product is CASSLSQGAREAFF.

This chain uses TRBV28 with TRBJ1-6; 8 bases are shared with TRBD1. The CDR3 covers 16 residues. V shed 6 bases and J 4 bases; nucleotides not matched to a gene: 8. In germline, CDR1 is MDHEN, CDR2 SYDVKM. The CDR3: CASSTNRGTYNSPLHF. Written as DNA, the CDR3 is TGTGCCAGCAGCACCAACAGGGGGACTTATAATTCACCCCTCCACTTT.

The chain has TRBV18 and TRBJ2-1; D ambiguous. Trimming left V 6 bases short and J 8 bases short, with 14 bases between. From germline, CDR1 is KGHSH and CDR2 LQKENI. This CDR3 has 13 amino acids. For the CDR3, the DNA is TGTGCCAGCTCTGTATTAAAGCTCGATGAGCAGTTCTTC. This gives the protein CASSVLKLDEQFF.

There are a few counts of this clone. The chain joins TRBV6-5 to TRBJ1-6, with D possibly TRBD1 on 5 matching bases. V lost 5 bases, J lost 5 bases, and 10 bases lay in between. Germline CDR1 is MNHEY and CDR2 is SVGAGI. There are 14 residues in the CDR3. CDR3 sequence reads: CASSRQRDNSPLHF. The CDR3 DNA sequence: TGTGCCAGCAGTCGACAGCGAGATAATTCACCCCTCCACTTT.

This sequence joins TRBV7-7 and TRBJ2-3; TRBD2 might be the D (7 bases). The CDR3 is made up of 19 amino acids. Germline CDR1 and CDR2: SSHAT and FNYEAQ (reference sequence). V was shortened by 5 bases and J by 3 bases, with 27 bases between the two germline ends. CDR3 sequence reads: CASSPSQGWAGALTDTQYF. DNA for the CDR3: TGTGCCAGCAGCCCATCTCAGGGCTGGGCGGGGGCCCTAACAGATACGCAGTATTTT.

This chain uses TRBV3-1 (or the pseudogene TRBV3-2) with TRBJ2-2; possible D gene TRBD1, 6 bases. Germline assignment: CDR1 LGHDT and CDR2 YNNKEL (reference sequence). The ends were cut back, 0 bases at V and 3 bases at J, with 11 bases in the middle. This CDR3 has 16 amino acids. CDR3 nucleotide sequence: TGTGCCAGCAGCCAAGAAACAGGGTTTGACACCGGGGAGCTGTTTTTT. Translated: CASSQETGFDTGELFF.

This chain uses TRBV11-2 with TRBJ2-1; TRBD1 matches 8 bases. The CDR3 is 14 residues long. Per the germline V gene, CDR1 is SGHAT and CDR2 is FQNNGV. With V trimmed by 5 bases and J by 4 bases, 4 bases remained unmatched. This CDR3 reads CASSPRDRYNEQFF. The CDR3 bases are TGTGCCAGCAGCCCCCGGGACAGGTACAATGAGCAGTTCTTC.

The gene calls are TRBV5-4 and TRBJ2-1; 7 bases are a match to TRBD2. V shed 4 bases, J shed 5 bases, and the junction held 3 bases outside the gene matches. CDR3 size: 13 residues. Germline CDR1 reads SGHNT; CDR2 reads YYREEE (reference sequence). The CDR3 coding sequence is TGTGCCAGCAGCCGGGACTATAACAATGAGCAGTTCTTC. Amino acids: CASSRDYNNEQFF.

V is TRBV7-2 and J is TRBJ2-7, with TRBD2 as a possible D gene (6 bases). The CDR3 loop spans 15 amino acids. Germline V gene lookup returns CDR1 SGHTA and CDR2 FQGNSA. Trimming removed 0 bases at V and 3 bases at J, with 12 bases between. CDR3 protein: CASSLAPGLNYEQYF. CDR3 bases: TGTGCCAGCAGCTTAGCCCCGGGACTTAACTACGAGCAGTACTTC.

The V call is TRBV30, the J call TRBJ2-3; TRBD2 aligns across 15 bases. This CDR3 contains 18 residues. The junction had 13 bases not matched to a gene; V was cut back by 5 bases and J by 4 bases. Per the germline V gene, CDR1 is GTSNPN and CDR2 is SVGIG (reference sequence). The CDR3 sequence is CAWAGLAGGPTIADTQYF. As DNA, the CDR3 is TGTGCCTGGGCCGGACTAGCGGGAGGGCCTACGATCGCAGATACGCAGTATTTT.

The chain links TRBV7-2 to TRBJ2-1; 10 bases are a match to TRBD2. With V trimmed by 5 bases and J by 2 bases, 9 bases remained unmatched. The germline CDR1 and CDR2 sequences are SGHTA and FQGNSA. The CDR3 has 17 residues. The CDR3 is CASSHSGLAGAYNEQFF. The CDR3 nucleotides read TGTGCCAGCAGCCATAGCGGTCTAGCGGGAGCCTACAATGAGCAGTTCTTC.

This chain joins TRBV3-1 (or the pseudogene TRBV3-2) and TRBJ2-7; the match to TRBD1 covers 9 bases. CDR1 is LGHDT, CDR2 YNNKEL, per germline (reference sequence). The V segment lost 2 bases and the J segment 1 base; nucleotides outside the gene matches: 6. The CDR3 loop spans 16 amino acids. CDR3 nucleotides: TGTGCCAGCAGCCAATTCGTAGGGACAGGGTCCTACGAGCAGTACTTC. Its translation is CASSQFVGTGSYEQYF.

The chain combines TRBV9 with TRBJ2-1; D perhaps matches TRBD2 (7 bases). Between the trimmed V and J ends, which lost 0 bases and 9 bases, there was a span of 13 bases. This CDR3 region has 14 residues. Germline V gene lookup returns CDR1 SGDLS and CDR2 YYNGEE. CDR3 bases: TGTGCCAGCAGCGTAGTTACGGGGGGCGGTGAGCAGTTCTTC. Its translation: CASSVVTGGGEQFF.

This clone was seen just once. The chain recombines TRBV9 with TRBJ2-5; TRBD2 aligns across 11 bases. This CDR3 has 12 residues. The germline CDR1 and CDR2 sequences are SGDLS and YYNGEE. V lost 7 bases to trimming and J lost 4 bases; unmatched junction nucleotides: 0. The CDR3 coding sequence is TGTGCCAGCGGACTAGCGGGAGAGACCCAGTACTTC. This translates into CASGLAGETQYF.

The V call is TRBV19, the J call TRBJ1-5; a weak D match, TRBD1 (5 bases). V lost 6 bases to trimming and J lost 2 bases, with 8 bases between them. This CDR3 comprises 13 residues. Germline V gene data show CDR1 as LNHDA and CDR2 as SQIVND (reference sequence). DNA for the CDR3: TGTGCCAGTAGAGGGGAAGGCAATCAGCCCCAGCATTTT. Translation: CASRGEGNQPQHF.

V and J are TRBV19 and TRBJ1-6, with TRBD1 matching 9 bases. The CDR3 covers 18 residues. Germline loops: CDR1 LNHDA, CDR2 SQIVND (reference sequence). V was pared by 2 bases and J by 10 bases, with 15 bases of the junction left unmatched. The DNA for the CDR3 is TGTGCCAGTAGTATACGCAATTTCCGGGGACAGGGAAACTCACCCCTCCACTTT. Amino acids: CASSIRNFRGQGNSPLHF.

The gene calls are TRBV4-3 and TRBJ2-7; 10 nucleotides align to TRBD1. Germline V gene sequence: CDR1 LGHNA, CDR2 YSLEER. This CDR3 has 16 amino acids. The V segment lost 0 bases and the J segment 2 bases; nucleotides outside the gene matches: 4. The CDR3 spells CASSQDPGQGAYEQYF. The DNA of the CDR3 is TGCGCCAGCAGCCAAGACCCCGGACAGGGGGCCTACGAGCAGTACTTC.

The V and J genes are TRBV18 and TRBJ2-1; TRBD2 agrees at 10 bases. Germline V lookup: CDR1 KGHSH, CDR2 LQKENI. Trimming removed 0 bases from V and 15 bases from J; junction bases left unmatched: 8. The length of the CDR3 is 14 residues. CDR3 residues: CASSPPPSGGFMFF. Here the CDR3 DNA reads TGTGCCAGCTCACCACCGCCTAGCGGGGGTTTTATGTTCTTC.